The text below deals with one T cell receptor (beta chain). Its antigen is not known. Clones were read by immunoSEQ multiplex PCR, and TCRdb kept only the in-frame ones, dropping some. The sample has 300,000 to 350,000 clones; more than 60% are singletons. The data belong to a study of shared clonotypes between healthy human individuals. Points from the study as a whole: Rarefaction demonstrated incomplete sorted-subset sequencing despite large depth.

Germline CDR1 reads MDHEN; CDR2 reads SYDVKM. V was clipped by 11 bases and J by 11 bases, with 19 bases between them. This CDR3 has 12 residues. In the CD4+ fraction, cells were divided into CD45RA+ naive and CD45RA-negative memory subsets. The chain couples TRBV28 to TRBJ2-1, with D perhaps TRBD2 (5 bases). This clonotype originated in a man aged 30 to 45 in good health. The sequenced sample was memory CD4+ T cells sorted from blood. Subset of the sample: CD45RA-negative fraction. The CDR3 loop reads CASTRGILQQFF. The CDR3 bases are TGTGCCTCGACTCGAGGGATCCTCCAGCAGTTCTTC.